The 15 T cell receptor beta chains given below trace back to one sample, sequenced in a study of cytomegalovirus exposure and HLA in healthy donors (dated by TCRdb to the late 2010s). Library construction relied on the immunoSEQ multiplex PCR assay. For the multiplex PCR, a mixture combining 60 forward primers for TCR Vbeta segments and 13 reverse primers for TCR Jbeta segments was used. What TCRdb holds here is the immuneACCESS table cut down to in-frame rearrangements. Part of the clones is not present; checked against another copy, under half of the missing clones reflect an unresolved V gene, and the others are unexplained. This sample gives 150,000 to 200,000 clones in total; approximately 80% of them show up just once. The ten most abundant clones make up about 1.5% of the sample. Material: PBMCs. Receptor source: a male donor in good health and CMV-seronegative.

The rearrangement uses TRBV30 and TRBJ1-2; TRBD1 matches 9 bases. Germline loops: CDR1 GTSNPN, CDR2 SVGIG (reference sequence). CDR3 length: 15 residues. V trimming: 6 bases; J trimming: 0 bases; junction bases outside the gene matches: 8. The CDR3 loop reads CACAPTGGPNYGYTF. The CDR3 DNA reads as TGTGCCTGTGCCCCGACAGGGGGGCCTAACTATGGCTACACCTTC.

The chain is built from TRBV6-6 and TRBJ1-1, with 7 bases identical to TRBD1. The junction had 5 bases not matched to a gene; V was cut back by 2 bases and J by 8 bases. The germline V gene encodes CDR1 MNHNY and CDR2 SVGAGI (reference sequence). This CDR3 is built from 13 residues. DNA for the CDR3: TGTGCCAGCAGTTACCCGGACAGGCGAGAAGCTTTCTTT. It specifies CASSYPDRREAFF.

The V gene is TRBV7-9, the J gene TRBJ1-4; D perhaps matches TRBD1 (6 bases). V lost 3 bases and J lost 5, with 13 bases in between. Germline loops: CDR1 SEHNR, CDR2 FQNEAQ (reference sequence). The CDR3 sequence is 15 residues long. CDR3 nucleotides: TGTGCCAGCAGCTTTTCCGGGGGGCCAAATGAAAAACTGTTTTTT. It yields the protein CASSFSGGPNEKLFF.

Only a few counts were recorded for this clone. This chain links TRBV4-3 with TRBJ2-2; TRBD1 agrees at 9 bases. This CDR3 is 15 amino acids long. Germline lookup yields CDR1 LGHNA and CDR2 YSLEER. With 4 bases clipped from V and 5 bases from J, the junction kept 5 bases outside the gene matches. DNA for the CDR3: TGCGCCAGCAGCCTTGAACAGGGGGCGACCGGGGAGCTGTTTTTT. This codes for CASSLEQGATGELFF.

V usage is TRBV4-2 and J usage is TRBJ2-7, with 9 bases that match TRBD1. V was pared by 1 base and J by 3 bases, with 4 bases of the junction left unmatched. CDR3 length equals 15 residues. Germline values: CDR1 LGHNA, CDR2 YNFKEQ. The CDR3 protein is CASSQAATGGYEQYF. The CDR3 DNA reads TGTGCCAGCAGCCAAGCGGCGACAGGGGGCTACGAGCAGTACTTC.

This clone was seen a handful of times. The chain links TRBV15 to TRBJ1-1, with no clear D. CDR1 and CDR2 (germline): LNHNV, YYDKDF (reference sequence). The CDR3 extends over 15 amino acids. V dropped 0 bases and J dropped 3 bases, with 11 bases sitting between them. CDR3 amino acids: CATSRDSGRYTEAFF. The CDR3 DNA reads TGTGCCACCAGCAGAGATAGTGGCAGGTACACTGAAGCTTTCTTT.

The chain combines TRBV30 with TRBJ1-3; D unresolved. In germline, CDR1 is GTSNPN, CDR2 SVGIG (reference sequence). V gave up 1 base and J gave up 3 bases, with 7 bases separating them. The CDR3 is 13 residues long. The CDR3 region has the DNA TGTGCCTGGAGTGACGCGTATGGAAACACCATATATTTT. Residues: CAWSDAYGNTIYF.

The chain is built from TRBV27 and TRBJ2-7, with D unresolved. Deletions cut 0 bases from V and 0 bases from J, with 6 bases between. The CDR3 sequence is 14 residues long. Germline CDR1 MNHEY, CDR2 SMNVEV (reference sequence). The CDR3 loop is CASSLSLSSYEQYF. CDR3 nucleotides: TGTGCCAGCAGTTTATCATTGAGCTCCTACGAGCAGTACTTC.

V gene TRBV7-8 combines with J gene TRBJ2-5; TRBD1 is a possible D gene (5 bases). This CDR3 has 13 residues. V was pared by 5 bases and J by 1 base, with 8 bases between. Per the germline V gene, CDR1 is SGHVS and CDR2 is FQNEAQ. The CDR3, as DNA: TGTGCCAGCAGCAGACAGATCCAAGAGACCCAGTACTTC. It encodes CASSRQIQETQYF.

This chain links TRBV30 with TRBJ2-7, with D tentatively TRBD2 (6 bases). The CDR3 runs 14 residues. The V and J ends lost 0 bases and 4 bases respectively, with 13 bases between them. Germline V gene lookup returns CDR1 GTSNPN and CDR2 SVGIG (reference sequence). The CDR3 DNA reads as TGTGCCTGGAGTGTAGGGCCCGCGGGATACGAGCAGTACTTC. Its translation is CAWSVGPAGYEQYF. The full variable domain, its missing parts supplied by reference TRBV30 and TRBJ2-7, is SQTIHQWPATLVQPVGSPLSLECTVEGTSNPNLYWYRQAAGRGLQLLFYSVGIGQISSEVPQNLSASRPQDRQFILSSKKLLLSDSGFYLCAWSVGPAGYEQYFGPGTRLTVT.

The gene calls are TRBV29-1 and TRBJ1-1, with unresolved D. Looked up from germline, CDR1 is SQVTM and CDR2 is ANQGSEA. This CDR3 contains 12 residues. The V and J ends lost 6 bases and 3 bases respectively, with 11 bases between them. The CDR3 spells CSVVTLDTEAFF. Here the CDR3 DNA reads TGCAGCGTGGTGACACTCGACACTGAAGCTTTCTTT.

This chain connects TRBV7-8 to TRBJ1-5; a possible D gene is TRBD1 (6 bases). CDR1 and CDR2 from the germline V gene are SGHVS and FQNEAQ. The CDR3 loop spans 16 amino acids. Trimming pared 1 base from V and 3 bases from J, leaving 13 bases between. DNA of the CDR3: TGTGCCAGCAGCTTAGGTAGGCAGGGGCTCAATCAGCCCCAGCATTTT. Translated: CASSLGRQGLNQPQHF.

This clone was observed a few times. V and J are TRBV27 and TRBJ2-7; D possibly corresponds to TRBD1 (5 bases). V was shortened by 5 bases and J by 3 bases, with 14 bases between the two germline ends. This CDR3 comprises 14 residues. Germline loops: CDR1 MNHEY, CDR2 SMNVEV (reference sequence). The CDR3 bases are TGTGCCAGCAGTACCGACAGCCCCCGCTACGAGCAGTACTTC. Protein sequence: CASSTDSPRYEQYF.

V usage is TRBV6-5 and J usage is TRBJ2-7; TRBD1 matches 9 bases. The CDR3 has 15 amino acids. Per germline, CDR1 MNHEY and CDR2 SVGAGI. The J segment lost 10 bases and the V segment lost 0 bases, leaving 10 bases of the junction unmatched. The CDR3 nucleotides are TGTGCCAGCAGTTACTCGACACAGGGGGCGCGAGGTCAGTACTTC. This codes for CASSYSTQGARGQYF.

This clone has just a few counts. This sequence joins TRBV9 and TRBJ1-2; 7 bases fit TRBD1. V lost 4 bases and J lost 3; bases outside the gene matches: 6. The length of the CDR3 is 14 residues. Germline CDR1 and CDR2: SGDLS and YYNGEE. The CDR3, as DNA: TGTGCCAGCAGCCAAACAGGGGATTACTATGGCTACACCTTC. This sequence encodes CASSQTGDYYGYTF.